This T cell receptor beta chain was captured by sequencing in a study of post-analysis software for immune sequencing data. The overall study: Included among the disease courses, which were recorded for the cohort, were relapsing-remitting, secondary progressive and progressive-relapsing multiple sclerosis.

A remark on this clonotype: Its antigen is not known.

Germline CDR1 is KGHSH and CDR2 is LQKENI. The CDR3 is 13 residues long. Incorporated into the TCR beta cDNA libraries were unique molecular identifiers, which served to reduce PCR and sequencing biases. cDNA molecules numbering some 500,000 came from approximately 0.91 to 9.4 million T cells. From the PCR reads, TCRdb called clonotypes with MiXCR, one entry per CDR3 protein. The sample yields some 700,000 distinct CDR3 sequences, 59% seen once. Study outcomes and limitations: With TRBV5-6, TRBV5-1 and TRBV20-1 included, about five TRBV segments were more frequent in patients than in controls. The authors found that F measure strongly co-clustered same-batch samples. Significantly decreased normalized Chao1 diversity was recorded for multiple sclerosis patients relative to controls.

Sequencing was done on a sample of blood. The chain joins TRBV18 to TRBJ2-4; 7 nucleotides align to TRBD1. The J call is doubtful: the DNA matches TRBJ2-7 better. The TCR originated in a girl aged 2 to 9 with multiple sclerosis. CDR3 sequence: CASSAGTEDEQYF. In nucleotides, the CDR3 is TGTGCCAGCTCGGCCGGGACAGAGGACGAGCAGTACTTC.